This T cell receptor (beta chain) was sequenced during a study of T-cell memory formation after mild COVID-19. Germline V gene sequence: CDR1 LNHNV, CDR2 YYDKDF (reference sequence). This CDR3 has 17 residues. With 0 bases removed from V and 2 bases from J, the gap between germline ends came to 14 bases. One entry per CDR3 protein, called by TCRdb with MiXCR from the 5' RACE reads. The sample lists approximately 490,000 distinct CDR3 sequences, approximately 20% occurring once. Comment on this clonotype: Its antigen is as yet unknown.

The study, taken as a whole, reports: Certain responding clones were present in pre-infection memory, suggesting participation of cross-reactive memory. Contracting clones localized mainly to CM and EM when CD4+ and mainly to EMRA when CD8+. Clones shrinking from day 15 to 85 showed even CD4/CD8 mixes; later expanders tilted CD4+.

Sequencing input: PBMCs or a T cell subset sorted from them (not recorded which). The chain recombines TRBV15 with TRBJ2-1; D assignment may be TRBD1 or TRBD2 (5 bases each). This receptor was identified in an adult woman who had mild COVID-19 (a few samples of this study predate the infection). Cell type and time point are not known. CDR3 in DNA: TGTGCCACCAGCAGAGAAGGGGCGGGTGGGGCCTACAATGAGCAGTTCTTC. Translation gives CATSREGAGGAYNEQFF. Variable domain in full (rest from reference TRBV15 and TRBJ2-1): DAMVIQNPRYQVTQFGKPVTLSCSQTLNHNVMYWYQQKSSQAPKLLFHYYDKDFNNEADTPDNFQSRRPNTSFCFLDIRSPGLGDTAMYLCATSREGAGGAYNEQFFGPGTRLTVL.